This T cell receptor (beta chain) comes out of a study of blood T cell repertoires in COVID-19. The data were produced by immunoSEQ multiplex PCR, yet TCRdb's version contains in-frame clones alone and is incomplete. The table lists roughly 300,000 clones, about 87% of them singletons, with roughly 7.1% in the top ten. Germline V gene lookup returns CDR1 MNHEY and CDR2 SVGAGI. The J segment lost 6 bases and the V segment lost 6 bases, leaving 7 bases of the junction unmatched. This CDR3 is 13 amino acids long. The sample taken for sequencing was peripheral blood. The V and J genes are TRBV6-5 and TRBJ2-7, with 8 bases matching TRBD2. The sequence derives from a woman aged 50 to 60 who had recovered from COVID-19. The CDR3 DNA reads TGTGCCAGCAGAGAGAGCGGGAGTGGCGAGCAGTACTTC. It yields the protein CASRESGSGEQYF.